This T cell receptor (beta chain) was identified during a study of a mutant IDH1 vaccine in newly diagnosed glioma. Sequencing was performed with immunoSEQ multiplex PCR; in TCRdb, only in-frame clones are kept and a portion is missing. Of roughly 46,000 clones listed, around 85% are singletons. The germline V gene has CDR1 LNHDA and CDR2 SQIVND (reference sequence). Trimming stripped 5 bases from V and 4 bases from J, with 13 bases between. The CDR3 spans 14 residues. This sample's time point: week 47, end of study. One vaccine dose held 300 ug of mutant IDH1 20-mer peptide and came with topical imiquimod. Remarks on this clone: As yet, its antigen is unknown.

The sample here was PBMCs, taken from a glioma patient whose treatment included an IDH1 peptide vaccine. The receptor was isolated from a woman in her twenties or thirties with glioma. Some clones in this sample may be carry-over from other donors' samples. The genes are TRBV19 and TRBJ2-3, with unresolved D. The CDR3 region is CASSLLLGSDTQYF. The CDR3 DNA is TGTGCCAGTAGTTTACTCCTCGGGTCAGATACGCAGTATTTT.